This T cell receptor beta chain was profiled in a study of shared clonotypes between healthy human individuals. As regards this clone: The sample contains more than one DNA sequence encoding this CDR3.

The CDR3 is 13 amino acids. V was clipped by 0 bases and J by 4 bases, with 7 bases between them. The germline gives CDR1 SGDLS, CDR2 YYNGEE. Each subset's genomic DNA was split evenly across several immunoSEQ plates. Original methodology: ImmunoSEQ gave junction-only sequences without quality scores, so filtering differed. Produced via immunoSEQ multiplex PCR; TCRdb's table is partial and in-frame only. That table gives V, J and clone size, and the DNA gave D and trimming. The sample lists just over 2,000,000 clones; 85% to 95% were seen once. Naivety among CD8 cells was defined by CD45RO negativity and positive CCR7 selection, thereby excluding terminally differentiated effector memory CD45RA+ cells. Donors, without exception, were Caucasian adults residing in Nashville, Tennessee.

The clonotype comes from a man between 18 and 35 years old in good health. Source material: naive CD8+ T cells sorted from blood. This chain links TRBV9 with TRBJ2-5; D might be TRBD1 (5 bases). The CDR3 reads CASSVGGGETQYF. CDR3 in DNA: TGTGCCAGCAGCGTAGGGGGCGGAGAGACCCAGTACTTC.